This entry features one T cell receptor beta chain sequence. This entry comes from a study of memory CD4+ T cells and cytomegalovirus serostatus. Single viable CD3+CD4+CD8-CD45RO+ cells were sorted as the memory CD4+ T cells. Only in-frame clones appear in the TCRdb table, and some are missing; sequencing was by immunoSEQ multiplex PCR. The top ten hold roughly 1% of the sample, which has 50,000 to 65,000 clones, approximately 77% seen once. From germline, CDR1 is SGHTA and CDR2 FQGNSA. V lost 1 base and J lost 1, with 13 bases in between. The CDR3 has 16 amino acids. The chain recombines TRBV7-2 with TRBJ2-5; D call uncertain. Material: memory CD4+ T cells from blood. This TCR derives from an adult in good health and CMV-seronegative. CDR3 DNA sequence: TGTGCCAGCAGCTTAGGCTCAGGCAGAACCCAAGAGACCCAGTACTTC. This codes for CASSLGSGRTQETQYF.